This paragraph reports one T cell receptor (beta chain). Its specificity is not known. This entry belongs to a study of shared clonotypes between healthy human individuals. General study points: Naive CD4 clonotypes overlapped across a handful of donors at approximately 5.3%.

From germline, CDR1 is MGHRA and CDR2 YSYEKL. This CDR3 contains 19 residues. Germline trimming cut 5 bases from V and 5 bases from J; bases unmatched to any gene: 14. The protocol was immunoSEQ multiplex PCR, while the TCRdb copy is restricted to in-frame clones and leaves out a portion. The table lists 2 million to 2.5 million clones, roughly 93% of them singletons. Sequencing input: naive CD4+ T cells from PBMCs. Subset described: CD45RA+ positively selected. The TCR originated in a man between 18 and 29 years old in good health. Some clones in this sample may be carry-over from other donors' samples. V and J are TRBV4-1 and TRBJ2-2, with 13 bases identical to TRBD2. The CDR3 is CASSKRSGLAGVGTGELFF. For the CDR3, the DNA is TGCGCCAGCAGCAAAAGGTCTGGACTAGCGGGAGTTGGAACCGGGGAGCTGTTTTTT.